The following is a T cell receptor (beta chain) sequence with its context. Its antigen is unknown. This specimen comes from a study of T cells in Graves' hyperthyroidism and ophthalmopathy. Study-level findings and limits: Among clonotypes expanded in thyroid above 0.001, most were also found in blood.

TCR beta CDR3 region amplification was performed from RNA transcripts. The HTBI primer set drove a first-round RT-PCR of the TCR CDR3. TCRdb redid the calling of the multiplex PCR reads with MiXCR, one entry per CDR3 protein. This table holds 600,000 or so distinct CDR3 sequences, roughly 46% found once. It was considered stable Graves' hyperthyroidism when ophthalmopathy did not progress within 18 months. The CDR3 covers 13 residues. The V end was cut by 0 bases, the J end by 4 bases, with 9 bases between. CDR1 is DFQATT, CDR2 SNEGSKA, per germline (reference sequence). Specimen: peripheral blood or thyroid tissue (not recorded which). The receptor comes from a woman under 30 with Graves' hyperthyroidism. This chain uses TRBV20-1 with TRBJ1-2; D uncertain. CDR3 residues: CSARDLRAYGYTF. The CDR3 DNA reads as TGCAGTGCTAGAGATCTTAGGGCCTATGGCTACACCTTC.